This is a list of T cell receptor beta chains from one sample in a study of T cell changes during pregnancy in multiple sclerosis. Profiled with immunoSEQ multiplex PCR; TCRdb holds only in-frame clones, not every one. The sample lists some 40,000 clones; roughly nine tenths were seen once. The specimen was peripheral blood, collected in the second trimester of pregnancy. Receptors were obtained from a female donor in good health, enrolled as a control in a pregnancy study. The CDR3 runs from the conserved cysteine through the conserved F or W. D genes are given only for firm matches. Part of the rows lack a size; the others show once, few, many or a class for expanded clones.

TGCGCCAGCAGCGTCGCACTGGACAATGAGCAGTTCTTC	CASSVALDNEQFF	NA	TRBV5-1	NA	TRBJ2-1
TGCGCCAGCAGCGCCACCGGAGGCACAGATACGCAGTATTTT	CASSATGGTDTQYF	NA	TRBV5-1	once	TRBJ2-3
TGTGCCAGCTCACCAATAGGGGGAGAGACCCAGTACTTC	CASSPIGGETQYF	NA	TRBV18	NA	TRBJ2-5
TGTGCCAGCAGTTATGGTCTCGGAGGCCGCACTGAAGCTTTCTTT	CASSYGLGGRTEAFF	NA	TRBV6-5	NA	TRBJ1-1
TGTGCCAGTAGTATGGACAGGGTATCGGGCTACGAGCAGTACTTC	CASSMDRVSGYEQYF	TRBD1	TRBV19	NA	TRBJ2-7
TGTGCCAGCAGTCCAAGGGGGACAGGGTCGGTAAACACTGAAGCTTTCTTT	CASSPRGTGSVNTEAFF	TRBD1	TRBV25-1	few	TRBJ1-1
TGCGCCAGCAGCCAAGACGGGAATGAGCAGTACTTC	CASSQDGNEQYF	NA	TRBV4-1	once	TRBJ2-7
TGTGCCAGTAGTACGGGGACAGACACAGATACGCAGTATTTT	CASSTGTDTDTQYF	TRBD1	TRBV19	NA	TRBJ2-3
TGTGCCAGCAGCAAAACGGGACTAGCGGGATACACCGGGGAGCTGTTTTTT	CASSKTGLAGYTGELFF	NA	TRBV21-1	once	TRBJ2-2
TGTGCCAGCAGCGTCCGGGACAGCACTGAAGCTTTCTTT	CASSVRDSTEAFF	TRBD1	TRBV11-1	NA	TRBJ1-1
TGCAGCGGGGCCCTATCAGGAGGCTACACCTTC	CSGALSGGYTF	NA	TRBV29-1	NA	TRBJ1-2
TGTGCCAGCAGTTTATCGGGGGACTATGGCTACACCTTC	CASSLSGDYGYTF	NA	TRBV28	NA	TRBJ1-2
TGCGCCAGCACCATTGCAGATACGCAGTATTTT	CASTIADTQYF	NA	TRBV5-1	NA	TRBJ2-3
TGTGCCAGCAGTGCTACGGGGGTTGGAGATACGCAGTATTTT	CASSATGVGDTQYF	NA	TRBV2	NA	TRBJ2-3
TGTGCCAGCAGTTTACGGCTAGCGGGAGGGCGCGAGACCCAGTACTTC	CASSLRLAGGRETQYF	TRBD2	TRBV27	NA	TRBJ2-5
TGCGCCAGCAGCCCGGACAGGGGCGGGATAGATGGCTACACCTTC	CASSPDRGGIDGYTF	TRBD1	TRBV5-1	once	TRBJ1-2
TGTGCCAGCAGTTTAATGGCGGGACCTGAGCAGTTCTTC	CASSLMAGPEQFF	NA	TRBV27	few	TRBJ2-1
TGTGCCAGCGCCCCGCGACTAGCGAACTACAATGAGCAGTTCTTC	CASAPRLANYNEQFF	TRBD2	TRBV6-4	NA	TRBJ2-1
TGTGCCAGCAGCTTGGGGGCGACTAGCGGGGTTTACGAGCAGTACTTC	CASSLGATSGVYEQYF	TRBD2	TRBV5-4	NA	TRBJ2-7
TGTGCCAGCAGTTTAGCTAGCGGGGGGGCCACAGATACGCAGTATTTT	CASSLASGGATDTQYF	TRBD2	TRBV27	NA	TRBJ2-3
TGCGCCAGCAGCCGATTAGAGTTGGAGACCCAGTACTTC	CASSRLELETQYF	NA	TRBV4-1	NA	TRBJ2-5
TGCGCCAGCAGTGAGATTGATGGCGGGGGGTTGAGCTCCTACGAGCAGTACTTC	CASSEIDGGGLSSYEQYF	TRBD2	TRBV10-2	NA	TRBJ2-7
TGTGCCAGCAGTGAATACAGGGTCGAGACCACAGATACGCAGTATTTT	CASSEYRVETTDTQYF	NA	TRBV25-1	NA	TRBJ2-3
TGTGCCAGCAGCTTCACTAGCGGCACGAACACCGGGGAGCTGTTTTTT	CASSFTSGTNTGELFF	TRBD2	TRBV7-8	NA	TRBJ2-2
TGCGCCAGCAGACAAGTGACAGGGGACAATGAGCAGTTCTTC	CASRQVTGDNEQFF	TRBD1	TRBV5-1	NA	TRBJ2-1
TGTGCCACTACCCCGGGACTAGCGGGATTAAGGGGTGAGCAGTTCTTC	CATTPGLAGLRGEQFF	TRBD2	TRBV19	NA	TRBJ2-1
TGCGCCAGCAGCTCCCTAGCGGGAGGGAAATACAATGAGCAGTTCTTC	CASSSLAGGKYNEQFF	TRBD2	TRBV5-1	NA	TRBJ2-1
TGTGCCAGCAGCCCTAGCTCTTCGGATACGCAGTATTTT	CASSPSSSDTQYF	NA	TRBV7-2	NA	TRBJ2-3
TGTGCCTGGAGTGCCCAAGCCCAAGAGACCCAGTACTTC	CAWSAQAQETQYF	NA	TRBV30	NA	TRBJ2-5
TGTGCCAGCAGCTTCAACGAGGGAAATGGCTACACCTTC	CASSFNEGNGYTF	NA	TRBV5-4	NA	TRBJ1-2
TGCGCCAGCAGCTTATCAGACAGGGTTATGAACACTGAAGCTTTCTTT	CASSLSDRVMNTEAFF	TRBD1	TRBV5-1	NA	TRBJ1-1
TGTGCCAGCAGCCCGTTAGCGGGAGTTCGAGAGACCCAGTACTTC	CASSPLAGVRETQYF	TRBD2	TRBV5-6	NA	TRBJ2-5
TGTGCCAGCAGTTCACCCGGGCGGGATGAGCAGTTCTTC	CASSSPGRDEQFF	NA	TRBV27	NA	TRBJ2-1
TGTGCCACCAGAGGGGCCGGATTCTATGGCTACACCTTC	CATRGAGFYGYTF	NA	TRBV15	NA	TRBJ1-2
TGTGCCAGCAGCCATCAGGGGAAGAACACTGAAGCTTTCTTT	CASSHQGKNTEAFF	NA	TRBV11-3	NA	TRBJ1-1
TGTGCCAGCAGCTTAAGAGGGTCGGACAGGTTGAACACTGAAGCTTTCTTT	CASSLRGSDRLNTEAFF	TRBD1	TRBV11-3	NA	TRBJ1-1
TGTGCCAGCAGCTCAGGCAGCGGGAGGTCTTACGAGCAGTACTTC	CASSSGSGRSYEQYF	TRBD2	TRBV7-2	NA	TRBJ2-7
TGTGCCAGCTCACCGAGTCGGGGGGCTGAAGCTTTCTTT	CASSPSRGAEAFF	NA	TRBV18	NA	TRBJ1-1
TGTGCCAGCAACCGGGGAGGGACTGAAGCTTTCTTT	CASNRGGTEAFF	NA	TRBV7-9	NA	TRBJ1-1
TGTGCCAGCAGCTTAGCGATCGGGGGAGCCAAAAACATTCAGTACTTC	CASSLAIGGAKNIQYF	NA	TRBV7-8	NA	TRBJ2-4
TGTGCCAGCAGTGAATTAGGCGGGAGCTGGAACTTC	CASSELGGSWNF	TRBD2	TRBV2	NA	TRBJ2-5
TGTGCCAGCAGTTTAGTAGGGGAGGCTGGAAACACCATATATTTT	CASSLVGEAGNTIYF	NA	TRBV27	NA	TRBJ1-3
TGTGCCAGCAGTCAAGAGGGGACAGCGACTCAGCCCCAGCATTTT	CASSQEGTATQPQHF	TRBD1	TRBV5-4	NA	TRBJ1-5
TGCGCCAGCAGCTTGGGGGGCAGTTCAAGCTTAGATACGCAGTATTTT	CASSLGGSSSLDTQYF	NA	TRBV5-1	NA	TRBJ2-3
TGCGCCAGCAGACAGGCCTCGGATGGAAACACCATATATTTT	CASRQASDGNTIYF	NA	TRBV5-1	NA	TRBJ1-3
TGTGCCAGCAGCCCCGCGGGGTACACCTACGAGCAGTACTTC	CASSPAGYTYEQYF	NA	TRBV6-6	few	TRBJ2-7
TGTGCCAGCAGCTTAGGGCCAGCGGGAGGAGAGACCCAGTACTTC	CASSLGPAGGETQYF	TRBD2	TRBV7-2	NA	TRBJ2-5
TGCGCCAGCAGCCAAGATGGGCTAGCGGGAGTAGGCACAGATACGCAGTATTTT	CASSQDGLAGVGTDTQYF	TRBD2	TRBV4-1	NA	TRBJ2-3
TGTGCCAGCAGTGTCCTTCCCTACAATGAGCAGTTCTTC	CASSVLPYNEQFF	NA	TRBV25-1	NA	TRBJ2-1
TGTGCCACCCAGCGGGAGGGCCCCCTCGAGCAGTACTTC	CATQREGPLEQYF	TRBD2	TRBV6-1	NA	TRBJ2-7